This T cell receptor beta chain was identified during a study of blood T cell repertoires in COVID-19. Study overall: PBMCs, B-cell-depleted T cells, or T cells were the source of the cDNA or gDNA that made up the material.

Libraries were prepared by immunoSEQ multiplex PCR; TCRdb keeps only in-frame clonotypes and omits some of them. The sample lists approximately 220,000 clones, approximately 87% occurring once. Germline CDR1 reads KGHDR; CDR2 reads SFDVKD. The CDR3 has 13 residues. Trimming shortened V by 4 bases and J by 8 bases, and 11 bases separated the two germline ends. The chain links TRBV24-1 to TRBJ2-1; D remains unclear. The source is a man in his 60s who had recovered from COVID-19. The sample was peripheral blood. CDR3 in amino acids: CATSEPGLDEQFF. CDR3 sequence (DNA): TGTGCCACCAGTGAACCCGGTCTGGATGAGCAGTTCTTC.